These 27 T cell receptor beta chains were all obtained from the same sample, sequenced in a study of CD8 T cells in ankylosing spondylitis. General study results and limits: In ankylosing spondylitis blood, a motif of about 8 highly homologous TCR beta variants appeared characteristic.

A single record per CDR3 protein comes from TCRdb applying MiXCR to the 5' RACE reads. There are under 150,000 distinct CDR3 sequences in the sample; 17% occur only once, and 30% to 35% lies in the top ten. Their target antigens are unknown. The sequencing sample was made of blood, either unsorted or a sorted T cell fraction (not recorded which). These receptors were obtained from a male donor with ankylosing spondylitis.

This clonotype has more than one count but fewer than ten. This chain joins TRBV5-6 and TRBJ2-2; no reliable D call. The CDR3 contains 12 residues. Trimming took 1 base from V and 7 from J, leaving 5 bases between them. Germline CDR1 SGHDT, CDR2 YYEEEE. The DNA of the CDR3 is TGTGCCAGCAGCTTGAGTCGCGGGGAGCTGTTTTTT. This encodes CASSLSRGELFF.

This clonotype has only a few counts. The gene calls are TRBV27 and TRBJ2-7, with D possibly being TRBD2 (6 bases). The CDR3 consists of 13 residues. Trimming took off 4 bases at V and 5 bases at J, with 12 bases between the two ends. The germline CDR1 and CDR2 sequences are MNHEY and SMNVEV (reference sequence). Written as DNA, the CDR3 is TGTGCCAGCAGTTCCGGGAGAGGTAACGAGCAGTACTTC. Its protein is CASSSGRGNEQYF.

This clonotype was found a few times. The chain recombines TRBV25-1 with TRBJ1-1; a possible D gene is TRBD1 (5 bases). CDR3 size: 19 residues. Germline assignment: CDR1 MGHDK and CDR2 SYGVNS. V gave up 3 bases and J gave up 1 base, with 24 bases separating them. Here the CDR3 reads CASSEIDRGAVFGNTEAFF. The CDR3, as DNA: TGTGCCAGCAGTGAGATCGACAGAGGGGCAGTATTCGGGAACACTGAAGCTTTCTTT.

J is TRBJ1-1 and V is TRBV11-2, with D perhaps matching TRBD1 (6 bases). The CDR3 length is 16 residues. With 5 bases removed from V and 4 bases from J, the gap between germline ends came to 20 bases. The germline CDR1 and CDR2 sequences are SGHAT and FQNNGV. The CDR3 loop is CASSPDRRKRSTEAFF. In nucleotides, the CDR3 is TGTGCCAGCAGCCCCGACAGGAGGAAGCGTAGCACTGAAGCTTTCTTT.

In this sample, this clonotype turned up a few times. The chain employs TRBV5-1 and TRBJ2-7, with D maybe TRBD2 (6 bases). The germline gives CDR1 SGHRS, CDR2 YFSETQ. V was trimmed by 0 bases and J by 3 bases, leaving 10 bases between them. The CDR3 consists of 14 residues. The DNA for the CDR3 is TGCGCCAGCAGCTTGGTGTCTAGCGTCTACGAGCAGTACTTC. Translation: CASSLVSSVYEQYF.

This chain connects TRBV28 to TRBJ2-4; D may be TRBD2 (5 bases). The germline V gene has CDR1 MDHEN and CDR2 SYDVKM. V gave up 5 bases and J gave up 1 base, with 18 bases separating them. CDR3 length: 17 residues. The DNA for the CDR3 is TGTGCCAGCAGTCTTCGATGGCTGCGGGTGGCCAAAAACATTCAGTACTTC. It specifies CASSLRWLRVAKNIQYF.

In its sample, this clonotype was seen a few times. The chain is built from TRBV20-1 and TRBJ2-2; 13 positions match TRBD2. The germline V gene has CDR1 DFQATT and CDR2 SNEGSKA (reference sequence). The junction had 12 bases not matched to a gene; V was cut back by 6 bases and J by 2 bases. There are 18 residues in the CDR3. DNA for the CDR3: TGCAGTGCCCGTAAAAGGACTAGCGGGAGCCCTAACACCGGGGAGCTGTTTTTT. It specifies CSARKRTSGSPNTGELFF.

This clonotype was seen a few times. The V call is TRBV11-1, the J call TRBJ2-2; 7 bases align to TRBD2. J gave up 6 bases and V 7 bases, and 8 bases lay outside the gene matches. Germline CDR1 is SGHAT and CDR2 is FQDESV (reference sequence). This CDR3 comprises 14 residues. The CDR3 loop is CASTDEGGPGELFF. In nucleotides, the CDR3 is TGTGCCAGCACCGACGAGGGAGGGCCCGGGGAGCTGTTTTTT.

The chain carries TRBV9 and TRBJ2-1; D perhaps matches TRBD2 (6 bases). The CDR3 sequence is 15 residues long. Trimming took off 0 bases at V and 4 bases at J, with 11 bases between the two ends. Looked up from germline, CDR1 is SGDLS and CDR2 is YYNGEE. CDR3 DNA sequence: TGTGCCAGCAGCGTAGCGGGAGCGGTATACAATGAGCAGTTCTTC. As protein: CASSVAGAVYNEQFF.

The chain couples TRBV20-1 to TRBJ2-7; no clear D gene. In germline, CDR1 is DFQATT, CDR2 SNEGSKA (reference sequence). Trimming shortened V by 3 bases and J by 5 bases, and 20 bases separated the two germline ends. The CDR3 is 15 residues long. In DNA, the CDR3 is TGCAGTGCTAGCGTAGTCTTAGGCAATCTTGACGAGCAGTACTTC. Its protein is CSASVVLGNLDEQYF.

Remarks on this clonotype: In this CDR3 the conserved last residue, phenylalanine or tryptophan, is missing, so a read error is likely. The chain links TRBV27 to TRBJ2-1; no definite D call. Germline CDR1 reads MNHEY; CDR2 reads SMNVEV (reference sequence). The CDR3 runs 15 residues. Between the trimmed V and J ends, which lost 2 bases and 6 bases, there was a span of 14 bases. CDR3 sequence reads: CASSLQTGFFNEQFL. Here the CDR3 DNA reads TGTGCCAGCAGTTTACAAACGGGTTTTTTCAATGAGCAGTTCCTC.

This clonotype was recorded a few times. The CDR3 region has the DNA TGTGCCAGCATAAGAGGCTACGAGCAGTACTTC. Amino acid sequence: CASIRGYEQYF. The V gene is TRBV6-2 or TRBV6-3, the J gene TRBJ2-7, with D uncertain. Germline CDR1 reads MNHEY; CDR2 reads SVGEGT. V lost 7 bases and J lost 3, with 7 bases in between. The CDR3 spans 11 residues.

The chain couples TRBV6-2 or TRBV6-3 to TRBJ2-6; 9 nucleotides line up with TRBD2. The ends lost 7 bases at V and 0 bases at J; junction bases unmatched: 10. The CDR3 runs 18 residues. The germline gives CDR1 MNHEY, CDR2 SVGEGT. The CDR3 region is CASKGPQREASGANVLTF. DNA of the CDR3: TGTGCCAGCAAAGGTCCGCAGCGGGAGGCCTCTGGGGCCAACGTCCTGACTTTC.

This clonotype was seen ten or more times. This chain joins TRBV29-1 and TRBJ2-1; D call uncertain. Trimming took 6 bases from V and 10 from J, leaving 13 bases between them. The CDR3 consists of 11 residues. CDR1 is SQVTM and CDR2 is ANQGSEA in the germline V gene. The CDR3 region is CSVLVLGEQFF. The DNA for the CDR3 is TGCAGCGTCCTTGTTTTAGGGGAGCAGTTCTTC.

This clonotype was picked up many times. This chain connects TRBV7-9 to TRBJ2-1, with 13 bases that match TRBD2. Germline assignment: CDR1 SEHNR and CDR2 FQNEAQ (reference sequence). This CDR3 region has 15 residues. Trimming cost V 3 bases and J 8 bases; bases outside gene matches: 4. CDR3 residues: CASSLRTSGSDEQFF. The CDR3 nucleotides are TGTGCCAGCAGCTTGAGGACTAGCGGGAGCGATGAGCAGTTCTTC.

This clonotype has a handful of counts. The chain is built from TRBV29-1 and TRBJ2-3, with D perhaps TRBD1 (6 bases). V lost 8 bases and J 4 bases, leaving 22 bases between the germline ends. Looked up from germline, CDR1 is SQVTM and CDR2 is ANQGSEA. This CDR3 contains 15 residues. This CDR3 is CSSSLRDISSDTQYF. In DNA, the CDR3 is TGCAGCTCCTCCCTTCGGGACATATCGTCAGATACGCAGTATTTT.

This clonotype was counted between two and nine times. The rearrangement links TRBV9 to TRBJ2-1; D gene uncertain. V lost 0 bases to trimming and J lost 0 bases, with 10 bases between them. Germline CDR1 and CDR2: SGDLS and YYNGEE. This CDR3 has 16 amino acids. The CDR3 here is CASSVGPRNSYNEQFF. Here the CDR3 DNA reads TGTGCCAGCAGCGTAGGTCCTAGAAACTCCTACAATGAGCAGTTCTTC.

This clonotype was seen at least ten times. CDR3 sequence: CASSLVSQRGNNEQFF. CDR3 in DNA: TGCGCCAGCAGCTTGGTTTCCCAGCGGGGCAACAATGAGCAGTTCTTC. V and J are TRBV5-1 and TRBJ2-1; 7 bases are a match to TRBD2. V trimming: 0 bases; J trimming: 5 bases; junction bases outside the gene matches: 8. This CDR3 has 16 residues. Germline V gene lookup returns CDR1 SGHRS and CDR2 YFSETQ.

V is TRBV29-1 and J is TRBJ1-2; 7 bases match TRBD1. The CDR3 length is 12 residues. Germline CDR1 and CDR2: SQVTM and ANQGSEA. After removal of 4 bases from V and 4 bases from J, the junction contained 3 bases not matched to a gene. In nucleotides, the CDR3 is TGCAGCGTTGCGGGACAGAGCTATGGCTACACCTTC. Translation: CSVAGQSYGYTF.

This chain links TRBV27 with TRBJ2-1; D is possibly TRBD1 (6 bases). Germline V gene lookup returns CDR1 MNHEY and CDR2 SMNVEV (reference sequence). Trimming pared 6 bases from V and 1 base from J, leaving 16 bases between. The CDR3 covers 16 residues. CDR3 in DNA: TGTGCCAGCAGCCTACATCAGGGGCCATCCTACAATGAGCAGTTCTTC. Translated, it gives CASSLHQGPSYNEQFF.

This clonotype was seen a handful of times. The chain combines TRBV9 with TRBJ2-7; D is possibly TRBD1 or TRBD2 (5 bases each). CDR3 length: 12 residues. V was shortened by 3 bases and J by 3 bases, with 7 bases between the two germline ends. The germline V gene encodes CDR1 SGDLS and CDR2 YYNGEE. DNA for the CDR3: TGTGCCAGCAGCGCGAGGGGCTACGAGCAGTACTTC. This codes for CASSARGYEQYF.

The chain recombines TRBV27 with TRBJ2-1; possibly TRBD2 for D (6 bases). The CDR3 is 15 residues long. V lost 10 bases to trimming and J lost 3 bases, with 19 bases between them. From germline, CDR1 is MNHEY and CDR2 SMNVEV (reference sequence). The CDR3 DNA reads TGTGCCACCTACCCCCCGGGGCGGGACTACAATGAGCAGTTCTTC. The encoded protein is CATYPPGRDYNEQFF.

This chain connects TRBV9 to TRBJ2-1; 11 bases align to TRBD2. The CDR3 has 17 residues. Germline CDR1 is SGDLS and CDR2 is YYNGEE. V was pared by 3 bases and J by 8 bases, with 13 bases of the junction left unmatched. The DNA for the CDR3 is TGTGCCAGCAGCGCACGGACTAGCGGGCCTCCCTTGGATGAGCAGTTCTTC. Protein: CASSARTSGPPLDEQFF.

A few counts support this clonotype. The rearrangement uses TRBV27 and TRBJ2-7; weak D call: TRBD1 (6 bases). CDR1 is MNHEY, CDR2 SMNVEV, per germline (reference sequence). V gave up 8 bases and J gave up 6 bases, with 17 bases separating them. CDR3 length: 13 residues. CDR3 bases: TGTGCCAGCGGGGGCAGGGAATCAGGCGAGCAGTACTTC. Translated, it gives CASGGRESGEQYF.

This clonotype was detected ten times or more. CDR3 sequence reads: CSVEDSLAVYNEQFF. CDR3 sequence (DNA): TGCAGCGTTGAAGACTCACTAGCGGTTTACAATGAGCAGTTCTTC. The V gene is TRBV29-1, the J gene TRBJ2-1; TRBD2 matches 8 bases. J lost 4 bases, V lost 0 bases, and 5 bases had no gene match. This CDR3 has 15 amino acids. The germline CDR1 and CDR2 sequences are SQVTM and ANQGSEA.

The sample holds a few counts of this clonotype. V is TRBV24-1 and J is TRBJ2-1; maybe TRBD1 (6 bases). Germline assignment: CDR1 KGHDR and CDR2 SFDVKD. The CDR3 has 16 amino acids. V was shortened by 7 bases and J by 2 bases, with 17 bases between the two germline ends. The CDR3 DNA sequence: TGTGCCACCAGCCCCCCCGGGGACAACCCCTACAATGAGCAGTTCTTC. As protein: CATSPPGDNPYNEQFF.

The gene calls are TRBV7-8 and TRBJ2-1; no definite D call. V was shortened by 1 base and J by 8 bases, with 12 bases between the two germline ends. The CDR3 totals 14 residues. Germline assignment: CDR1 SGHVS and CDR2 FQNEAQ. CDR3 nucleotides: TGTGCCAGCAGCTTAGACCCCACCCACGATGAGCAGTTCTTC. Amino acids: CASSLDPTHDEQFF.